These 15 T cell receptor beta chains were sequenced from one sample in a study of CD4+ T cells in melanoma. Sequencing used immunoSEQ multiplex PCR; TCRdb keeps in-frame clones, though not all of them. The sample has more than 110,000 clones, 92% seen once; the top ten hold roughly 1.4%. Receptors originate from a human donor with melanoma.

V and J are TRBV6-1 and TRBJ2-2; 11 bases are a match to TRBD2. The V gene's germline CDR1 is MNHNS and CDR2 SASEGT. Losses at the gene ends were 7 bases for V and 6 bases for J; bases not matched to a gene: 7. The CDR3 contains 15 residues. CDR3 bases: TGTGCCAGCACCCTGACTAGCGGGGCGTCCGGGGAGCTGTTTTTT. It codes for CASTLTSGASGELFF.

V usage is TRBV5-1 and J usage is TRBJ1-6; D unclear. The germline V and J ends were trimmed by 2 bases and 5 bases, with 11 bases remaining between them. The CDR3 is made up of 15 amino acids. Germline loops: CDR1 SGHRS, CDR2 YFSETQ. The chain's CDR3 is CASSFAQMNNSPLHF. Here the CDR3 DNA reads TGCGCCAGCAGCTTCGCACAGATGAATAATTCACCCCTCCACTTT.

The chain combines TRBV7-3 with TRBJ2-7; the match to TRBD2 covers 8 bases. The length of the CDR3 is 15 residues. V lost 1 base to trimming and J lost 1 base; unmatched junction nucleotides: 3. The germline V gene has CDR1 SGHTA and CDR2 FQGTGA. The CDR3 nucleotides read TGTGCCAGCAGCTTAAACGCGGGGGGATCCTACGAGCAGTACTTC. Its protein product is CASSLNAGGSYEQYF.

The chain couples TRBV29-1 to TRBJ2-5; possible D gene TRBD1, 6 bases. V lost 7 bases and J 5 bases, leaving 14 bases between the germline ends. The germline CDR1 and CDR2 sequences are SQVTM and ANQGSEA. The CDR3 sequence is 12 residues long. The DNA of the CDR3 is TGCAGCGCGGACAGCCCGGGGGAGACCCAGTACTTC. It is translated as CSADSPGETQYF. Full variable domain (missing parts from reference TRBV29-1 and TRBJ2-5): SAVISQKPSRDICQRGTSLTIQCQVDSQVTMMFWYRQQPGQSLTLIATANQGSEATYESGFVIDKFPISRPNLTFSTLTVSNMSPEDSSIYLCSADSPGETQYFGPGTRLLVL.

The chain links TRBV4-1 to TRBJ1-1; TRBD1 aligns across 10 bases. The germline V gene has CDR1 MGHRA and CDR2 YSYEKL. The CDR3 runs to 15 residues. The V and J ends lost 3 bases and 5 bases, in that order; junction bases with no gene match: 6. The CDR3 reads CASSHAGTGVTEAFF. CDR3 nucleotide sequence: TGCGCCAGCAGCCACGCCGGGACAGGGGTAACTGAAGCTTTCTTT.

The chain joins TRBV6-5 to TRBJ2-7; tentative D call: TRBD2 (6 bases). The germline gives CDR1 MNHEY, CDR2 SVGAGI. This CDR3 region has 15 residues. V shed 7 bases and J shed 2 bases, with 18 bases lying between them. The CDR3 nucleotides are TGTGCCAGCACCCCTGGAGGGGCTGAAACCTACGAGCAGTACTTC. Translation gives CASTPGGAETYEQYF.

This chain connects TRBV6-1 to TRBJ1-5; D uncertain. The germline gives CDR1 MNHNS, CDR2 SASEGT. The V end lost 7 bases, the J end lost 0 bases, and 10 bases lay between the germline ends. This CDR3 has 14 amino acids. CDR3 region: CASTGVNSNQPQHF. The CDR3 DNA follows: TGTGCCAGCACTGGGGTAAATAGCAATCAGCCCCAGCATTTT.

The chain joins TRBV4-1 to TRBJ1-3; 7 nucleotides match TRBD1. The CDR3 covers 20 residues. Germline values: CDR1 MGHRA, CDR2 YSYEKL. The ends lost 0 bases at V and 0 bases at J; junction bases unmatched: 14. As DNA, the CDR3 is TGCGCCAGCAGCCAAGACTACCTCAACAGGGGCCCGAGCTCTGGAAACACCATATATTTT. Protein product: CASSQDYLNRGPSSGNTIYF.

The chain is built from TRBV4-1 and TRBJ2-2; no reliable D call. This CDR3 comprises 14 residues. Trimming pared 4 bases from V and 7 bases from J, leaving 13 bases between. CDR1 MGHRA and CDR2 YSYEKL come from the germline V gene. The CDR3 DNA is TGCGCCAGCAGCCCCCGCATTAAGGTCGGGGAGCTGTTTTTT. The encoded protein is CASSPRIKVGELFF.

CDR3 in DNA: TGCGCCAGCAGGAACTACGAGCAGTACTTC. Encoded protein: CASRNYEQYF. This sequence joins TRBV5-1 and TRBJ2-7; D gene unclear. V dropped 5 bases and J dropped 3 bases, with 3 bases sitting between them. Germline V gene data show CDR1 as SGHRS and CDR2 as YFSETQ. The CDR3 totals 10 residues.

The rearrangement links TRBV27 to TRBJ1-1; TRBD1 might be the D (6 bases). The V end lost 2 bases, the J end lost 3 bases, and 10 bases lay between the germline ends. Germline V CDR1 and CDR2: MNHEY, SMNVEV (reference sequence). This CDR3 contains 14 residues. In DNA form, the CDR3 reads TGTGCCAGCAGTTTAGAGGGGGACTACACTGAAGCTTTCTTT. Amino acids: CASSLEGDYTEAFF.

V is TRBV5-6 and J is TRBJ2-1, with TRBD2 matching over 10 bases. The germline V gene has CDR1 SGHDT and CDR2 YYEEEE. The length of the CDR3 is 16 residues. Trimming took 4 bases from V and 0 from J; bases not matched to a gene: 4. The CDR3 is CASSKLAGISYNEQFF. CDR3 in DNA: TGTGCCAGCAGCAAACTAGCGGGGATCTCCTACAATGAGCAGTTCTTC.

V usage is TRBV2 and J usage is TRBJ1-1, with D unresolved. Trimming cost V 2 bases and J 5 bases, with 15 bases left between them. Germline CDR1 is SNHLY and CDR2 is FYNNEI. This CDR3 is built from 15 residues. DNA for the CDR3: TGTGCCAGCAGTGAATCCGGGGAGGGATGGACTGAAGCTTTCTTT. Translating gives CASSESGEGWTEAFF.

The V call is TRBV9, the J call TRBJ1-3, with D possibly TRBD1 on 5 matching bases. The CDR3 sequence is 16 residues long. Germline V gene lookup returns CDR1 SGDLS and CDR2 YYNGEE. Trimming took 0 bases from V and 2 from J, leaving 12 bases between them. This CDR3 is CASSVGSRATGNTIYF. CDR3 DNA sequence: TGTGCCAGCAGCGTAGGAAGCAGGGCCACTGGAAACACCATATATTTT. Variable domain in full (rest from reference TRBV9 and TRBJ1-3): DSGVTQTPKHLITATGQRVTLRCSPRSGDLSVYWYQQSLDQGLQFLIQYYNGEERAKGNILERFSAQQFPDLHSELNLSSLELGDSALYFCASSVGSRATGNTIYFGEGSWLTVV.

V usage is TRBV2 and J usage is TRBJ2-1; 9 bases are shared with TRBD2. The germline V gene has CDR1 SNHLY and CDR2 FYNNEI. The CDR3 runs to 15 residues. V lost 7 bases to trimming and J lost 3 bases; unmatched junction nucleotides: 7. The CDR3 loop is CASNPSGKNYNEQFF. CDR3 DNA: TGTGCCAGCAATCCTAGCGGGAAAAACTACAATGAGCAGTTCTTC.